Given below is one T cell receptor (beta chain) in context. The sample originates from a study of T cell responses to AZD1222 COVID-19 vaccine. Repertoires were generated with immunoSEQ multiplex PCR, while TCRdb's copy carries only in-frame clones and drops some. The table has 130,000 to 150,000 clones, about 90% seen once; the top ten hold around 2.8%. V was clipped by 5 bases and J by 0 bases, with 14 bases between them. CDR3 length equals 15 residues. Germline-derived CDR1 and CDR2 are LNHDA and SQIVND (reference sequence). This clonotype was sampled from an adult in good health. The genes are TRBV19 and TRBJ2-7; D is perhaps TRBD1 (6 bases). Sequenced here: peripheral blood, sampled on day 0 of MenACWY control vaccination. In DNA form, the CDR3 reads TGTGCCAGTAGTTCCCCCTGGGGGCTCTCCTACGAGCAGTACTTC. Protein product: CASSSPWGLSYEQYF.